The 29 T cell receptor beta chains below all came from one sample that was sequenced in a study of regulatory T cells in long-lasting Graves disease. The time point is: newly diagnosed GD, antithyroid drugs for less than 3 months. TCR sequences were obtained from RNA taken from PBMCs. Building of the TCR beta libraries involved iRepertoire HTBI primers and Arm-PCR of CDR3 regions. Using its own MiXCR run on the multiplex PCR reads, TCRdb lists one record per CDR3 protein. The repertoire holds about 520,000 distinct CDR3 sequences, with 9.5% to 15% as singletons. Separately, the same data were catalogued under a study of T cells in Graves' hyperthyroidism and ophthalmopathy.

Here the sequenced sample was peripheral blood mononuclear cells (PBMCs), taken at new diagnosis, from a patient treated with antithyroid drugs. The receptors stem from a woman younger than 45 with Graves disease.

This clonotype was picked up many times. The chain has TRBV6-1 and TRBJ2-1, with TRBD2 matching 8 bases. V dropped 8 bases and J dropped 7; count of bases not matched to a gene: 13. Germline CDR1 is MNHNS and CDR2 is SASEGT. This CDR3 spans 15 amino acids. The CDR3 sequence is CASSLGGLVGNEQFF. The CDR3 coding sequence is TGTGCCAGCTCCCTAGGGGGACTAGTAGGAAATGAGCAGTTCTTC.

The chain uses TRBV3-1 and TRBJ2-7; 7 nucleotides line up with TRBD2. There are 13 residues in the CDR3. J gave up 3 bases and V 4 bases, and 3 bases lay outside the gene matches. Germline lookup yields CDR1 LGHDT and CDR2 YNNKEL (reference sequence). The CDR3 nucleotides are TGTGCCAGCAGCCGTGGGAGGGGCTACGAGCAGTACTTC. Protein: CASSRGRGYEQYF.

In this sample, this clonotype turned up many times. The chain combines TRBV5-1 with TRBJ2-5; 14 bases fit TRBD2. CDR3 length: 18 amino acids. After removal of 3 bases from V and 0 bases from J, the junction contained 7 bases not matched to a gene. CDR1 is SGHRS and CDR2 is YFSETQ in the germline V gene. The CDR3 sequence is CASSSGLAGGWYQETQYF. The CDR3 nucleotides are TGCGCCAGCAGCTCCGGACTAGCGGGAGGCTGGTACCAAGAGACCCAGTACTTC.

This clonotype came up a few times. This clone may be a read error of a much larger clone one base away. The CDR3 loop reads CASSWGNYGYTF. The CDR3 bases are TGTGCCAGCAGCTGGGGAAACTATGGCTACACCTTC. The chain carries TRBV14 and TRBJ1-2; D is uncertain. Germline CDR1 SGHDN, CDR2 FVKESK. V was shortened by 5 bases and J by 2 bases, with 6 bases between the two germline ends. This CDR3 has 12 residues.

This clonotype was detected many times. The V gene is TRBV28, the J gene TRBJ2-6; D ambiguous. Germline lookup yields CDR1 MDHEN and CDR2 SYDVKM. This CDR3 has 15 residues. V dropped 8 bases and J dropped 0 bases, with 11 bases sitting between them. CDR3 nucleotide sequence: TGTGCCAGCTCCCATTCAAGCTCTGGGGCCAACGTCCTGACTTTC. Translation gives CASSHSSSGANVLTF.

This clonotype was seen more than once but under ten times. The chain is built from TRBV6-1 and TRBJ2-1, with D perhaps assigned TRBD1 or TRBD2 (5 bases each). CDR1 is MNHNS and CDR2 is SASEGT in the germline V gene. The CDR3 contains 14 residues. V was shortened by 7 bases and J by 8 bases, with 18 bases between the two germline ends. CDR3 sequence reads: CASKRGRASDEQFF. The CDR3 region has the DNA TGTGCCAGCAAGAGGGGCAGGGCATCCGATGAGCAGTTCTTC.

This clonotype was observed a few times. This chain joins TRBV6-2 or TRBV6-3 and TRBJ2-3, with D hard to call. Germline CDR1 is MNHEY and CDR2 is SVGEGT. The CDR3 has 15 residues. Deletions cut 5 bases from V and 2 bases from J, with 14 bases between. DNA of the CDR3: TGTGCCAGCAGTGAAATCTCTGTGTCCACAGATACGCAGTATTTT. This sequence encodes CASSEISVSTDTQYF.

This clonotype was counted ten times or more. The gene calls are TRBV10-1 and TRBJ2-2; D is unresolved. Trimming stripped 4 bases from V and 0 bases from J, with 12 bases between. Per the germline V gene, CDR1 is WNHNN and CDR2 is SYGVQD (reference sequence). The CDR3 covers 16 residues. DNA for the CDR3: TGCGCCAGCAGTGTACAGCCGATACCGAACACCGGGGAGCTGTTTTTT. Its protein is CASSVQPIPNTGELFF.

This clonotype showed up many times. This may be a read error, as it is one base from a much larger clone. The chain is built from TRBV2 and TRBJ2-5; 12 nucleotides line up with TRBD2. Looked up from germline, CDR1 is SNHLY and CDR2 is FYNNEI. Trimming took 4 bases from V and 7 from J; bases not matched to a gene: 7. This CDR3 contains 15 residues. The CDR3 nucleotides read TGTGCCAGCAGTGCGAGACTAGCGGGGGAAGGGACCCAGTACTTC. Its protein product is CASSARLAGEGTQYF.

This clonotype was detected once. A read error is possible here, since a much larger clone lies one base away. Lacking the conserved final phenylalanine or tryptophan, this CDR3 likely reflects a read error. This sequence joins TRBV19 and TRBJ2-5; the match to TRBD1 covers 7 bases. The CDR3 runs 17 residues. The V and J ends lost 5 bases and 4 bases, in that order; junction bases with no gene match: 16. From germline, CDR1 is LNHDA and CDR2 SQIVND (reference sequence). CDR3 region: CASSSGQITNWGETQYS. Written as DNA, the CDR3 is TGTGCCAGTAGTTCGGGACAGATCACCAATTGGGGAGAGACCCAGTACTCC.

This clonotype was counted a few times. This chain uses TRBV30 with TRBJ1-5; maybe TRBD1 (5 bases). Germline V gene sequence: CDR1 GTSNPN, CDR2 SVGIG (reference sequence). The CDR3 is 16 amino acids. Trimming cost V 2 bases and J 5 bases, with 19 bases left between them. Written as DNA, the CDR3 is TGTGCCTGGAGTAAGCTGGACGGGGGTGAGGATCAGCCCCAGCATTTT. Protein: CAWSKLDGGEDQPQHF.

Ten or more counts support this clonotype. The chain is built from TRBV20-1 and TRBJ1-2; D unclear. Germline V gene sequence: CDR1 DFQATT, CDR2 SNEGSKA (reference sequence). Trimming cost V 4 bases and J 3 bases, with 15 bases left between them. CDR3 length equals 14 residues. The CDR3 here is CSAIAGRSYYGYTF. CDR3 bases: TGCAGTGCTATAGCGGGCAGGTCCTACTATGGCTACACCTTC.

The chain combines TRBV5-1 with TRBJ1-5; 8 bases are shared with TRBD1. This CDR3 comprises 14 residues. From germline, CDR1 is SGHRS and CDR2 YFSETQ. The ends lost 0 bases at V and 7 bases at J; junction bases unmatched: 3. The CDR3 here is CASSLAGGIQPQHF. The CDR3 nucleotides read TGCGCCAGCAGCTTGGCAGGGGGCATCCAGCCCCAGCATTTT.

This sequence joins TRBV19 and TRBJ1-2; D possibly corresponds to TRBD1 (6 bases). The germline V gene encodes CDR1 LNHDA and CDR2 SQIVND (reference sequence). The CDR3 spans 13 residues. The V and J ends lost 8 bases and 5 bases respectively, with 15 bases between them. The CDR3 loop reads CASRTDYGYGYTF. As DNA, the CDR3 is TGTGCCAGTCGGACAGACTATGGATATGGCTACACCTTC. The entire variable domain, with the rest obtained from reference TRBV19 and TRBJ1-2, is as follows: DGGITQSPKYLFRKEGQNVTLSCEQNLNHDAMYWYRQDPGQGLRLIYYSQIVNDFQKGDIAEGYSVSREKKESFPLTVTSAQKNPTAFYLCASRTDYGYGYTFGSGTRLTVV.

At least ten counts were recorded for this clonotype. V and J are TRBV2 and TRBJ1-1, with D uncertain. Between the trimmed V and J ends, which lost 3 bases and 6 bases, there was a span of 14 bases. The germline V gene has CDR1 SNHLY and CDR2 FYNNEI. The length of the CDR3 is 14 residues. The CDR3 spells CASSDWASRSEAFF. In nucleotides, the CDR3 is TGTGCCAGCAGTGATTGGGCCTCGAGGTCTGAAGCTTTCTTT. The full variable domain, its missing parts supplied by reference TRBV2 and TRBJ1-1, is EPEVTQTPSHQVTQMGQEVILRCVPISNHLYFYWYRQILGQKVEFLVSFYNNEISEKSEIFDDQFSVERPDGSNFTLKIRSTKLEDSAMYFCASSDWASRSEAFFGQGTRLTVV.

The chain is built from TRBV7-2 and TRBJ2-1; the D gene is possibly TRBD1 (5 bases). Per the germline V gene, CDR1 is SGHTA and CDR2 is FQGNSA. The V end lost 1 base, the J end lost 5 bases, and 12 bases lay between the germline ends. CDR3 length: 15 residues. The CDR3 DNA is TGTGCCAGCAGCTTAGTTTCAGGGAACAACAATGAGCAGTTCTTC. Translating it yields CASSLVSGNNNEQFF.

This clonotype occurred many times. The chain links TRBV20-1 to TRBJ2-3; D call uncertain. The germline V and J ends were trimmed by 4 bases and 6 bases, with 5 bases remaining between them. The germline gives CDR1 DFQATT, CDR2 SNEGSKA (reference sequence). The CDR3 consists of 10 residues. In DNA form, the CDR3 reads TGCAGTGCTAAGGAGGATACGCAGTATTTT. It codes for CSAKEDTQYF.

This clonotype was recorded a few times. This rearrangement joins TRBV19 to TRBJ1-5; D unclear. V lost 5 bases to trimming and J lost 4 bases, with 12 bases between them. Germline values: CDR1 LNHDA, CDR2 SQIVND (reference sequence). This CDR3 has 14 residues. CDR3 amino acids: CASSGVQANQPQHF. In DNA form, the CDR3 reads TGTGCCAGTAGTGGGGTACAAGCGAATCAGCCCCAGCATTTT. Full variable domain (remainder filled in from reference TRBV19 and TRBJ1-5): DGGITQSPKYLFRKEGQNVTLSCEQNLNHDAMYWYRQDPGQGLRLIYYSQIVNDFQKGDIAEGYSVSREKKESFPLTVTSAQKNPTAFYLCASSGVQANQPQHFGDGTRLSIL.

This clonotype was seen a few times. The chain couples TRBV3-1 to TRBJ2-7, with D unresolved. CDR1 LGHDT and CDR2 YNNKEL come from the germline V gene (reference sequence). Between the trimmed V and J ends, which lost 2 bases and 3 bases, there was a span of 5 bases. The CDR3 extends over 12 amino acids. The CDR3 DNA reads as TGTGCCAGCAGCCAAAGTTTCTACGAGCAGTACTTC. Its protein product is CASSQSFYEQYF.

This clonotype has more than one count but fewer than ten. V is TRBV4-1 and J is TRBJ1-2, with D perhaps matching TRBD1 (5 bases). The CDR3 spans 15 residues. Germline CDR1 MGHRA, CDR2 YSYEKL. The V and J ends lost 5 bases and 4 bases respectively, with 17 bases between them. CDR3 residues: CASSSPTAGLYGYTF. CDR3 in DNA: TGCGCCAGCAGCTCACCGACCGCAGGGCTCTATGGCTACACCTTC.

This clonotype was detected ten times or more. The V gene is TRBV6-2 or TRBV6-3, the J gene TRBJ2-1; D not certain. Germline CDR1 reads MNHEY; CDR2 reads SVGEGT. The CDR3 is 14 residues long. The ends were cut back, 2 bases at V and 5 bases at J, with 10 bases in the middle. CDR3 bases: TGTGCCAGCAGTTACAGTCCTGGCGACAATGAGCAGTTCTTC. Translation: CASSYSPGDNEQFF.

This clonotype was detected only a few times. The genes are TRBV20-1 and TRBJ1-1; D ambiguous. V lost 2 bases, J lost 4 bases, and 11 bases lay in between. The CDR3 totals 13 residues. Germline V gene sequence: CDR1 DFQATT, CDR2 SNEGSKA (reference sequence). For the CDR3, the DNA is TGCAGTGCTAGATCTCGGGCGAGCACTGAAGCTTTCTTT. It translates to CSARSRASTEAFF.

This clonotype was picked up many times. The chain employs TRBV19 and TRBJ1-6; D possibly corresponds to TRBD1 (5 bases). This CDR3 has 16 amino acids. V lost 3 bases and J lost 9, with 18 bases in between. Germline CDR1 and CDR2: LNHDA and SQIVND (reference sequence). The chain's CDR3 is CASSMGGASFSSPLHF. In DNA, the CDR3 is TGTGCCAGTAGTATGGGGGGAGCTTCTTTTTCTTCACCCCTCCACTTT. Looking up the rest from reference TRBV19 and TRBJ1-6 gives the full variable domain: DGGITQSPKYLFRKEGQNVTLSCEQNLNHDAMYWYRQDPGQGLRLIYYSQIVNDFQKGDIAEGYSVSREKKESFPLTVTSAQKNPTAFYLCASSMGGASFSSPLHFGNGTRLTVT.

The chain links TRBV5-1 to TRBJ1-2; D is perhaps TRBD1 (6 bases). The CDR3 is 15 amino acids. Germline V gives CDR1 SGHRS, CDR2 YFSETQ. Trimming took 3 bases from V and 4 from J, leaving 16 bases between them. The CDR3 coding sequence is TGCGCCAGCAGCTCCGGGACAACTTCGTCCTATGGCTACACCTTC. The encoded protein is CASSSGTTSSYGYTF.

There are many counts of this clonotype. V usage is TRBV7-9 and J usage is TRBJ1-1; no clear D gene. Trimming stripped 2 bases from V and 2 bases from J, with 9 bases between. The CDR3 consists of 14 residues. CDR1 is SEHNR, CDR2 FQNEAQ, per germline (reference sequence). The CDR3 region is CASSLMGSNTEAFF. CDR3 sequence (DNA): TGTGCCAGCAGCTTAATGGGGAGCAACACTGAAGCTTTCTTT.

This clonotype was seen ten or more times. The gene calls are TRBV2 and TRBJ2-2, with D hard to call. Germline CDR1 SNHLY, CDR2 FYNNEI. Trimming took off 4 bases at V and 2 bases at J, with 17 bases between the two ends. This CDR3 is 17 amino acids long. CDR3 residues: CASSVLKNWANTGELFF. The CDR3 region has the DNA TGTGCCAGCAGTGTTCTAAAGAACTGGGCCAACACCGGGGAGCTGTTTTTT.

This clonotype was seen repeatedly, ten times or more. The chain joins TRBV6-1 to TRBJ1-1; D is ambiguous. The germline V gene has CDR1 MNHNS and CDR2 SASEGT. This CDR3 region has 13 residues. Trimming took 5 bases from V and 11 from J, leaving 18 bases between them. The CDR3 spells CASSTAGVQVAFF. Here the CDR3 DNA reads TGTGCCAGCAGTACGGCAGGAGTCCAGGTGGCTTTCTTT.

A few counts support this clonotype. V usage is TRBV5-1 and J usage is TRBJ2-3; D gene uncertain. V dropped 1 base and J dropped 0 bases, with 21 bases sitting between them. Per germline, CDR1 SGHRS and CDR2 YFSETQ. The CDR3 is made up of 19 amino acids. The CDR3 nucleotides read TGCGCCAGCAGCTTGTTTGGTCACAACGTGCAGTCGAGCACAGATACGCAGTATTTT. Translating it yields CASSLFGHNVQSSTDTQYF.

This clonotype came up many times. This sequence joins TRBV7-2 and TRBJ1-1; D possibly corresponds to TRBD1 (6 bases). CDR1 and CDR2 from the germline V gene are SGHTA and FQGNSA. This CDR3 region has 17 residues. Trimming pared 1 base from V and 1 base from J, leaving 16 bases between. The CDR3 DNA follows: TGTGCCAGCAGCTTAGGTACAAGGGGAGGGGGGAACACTGAAGCTTTCTTT. Translation: CASSLGTRGGGNTEAFF.